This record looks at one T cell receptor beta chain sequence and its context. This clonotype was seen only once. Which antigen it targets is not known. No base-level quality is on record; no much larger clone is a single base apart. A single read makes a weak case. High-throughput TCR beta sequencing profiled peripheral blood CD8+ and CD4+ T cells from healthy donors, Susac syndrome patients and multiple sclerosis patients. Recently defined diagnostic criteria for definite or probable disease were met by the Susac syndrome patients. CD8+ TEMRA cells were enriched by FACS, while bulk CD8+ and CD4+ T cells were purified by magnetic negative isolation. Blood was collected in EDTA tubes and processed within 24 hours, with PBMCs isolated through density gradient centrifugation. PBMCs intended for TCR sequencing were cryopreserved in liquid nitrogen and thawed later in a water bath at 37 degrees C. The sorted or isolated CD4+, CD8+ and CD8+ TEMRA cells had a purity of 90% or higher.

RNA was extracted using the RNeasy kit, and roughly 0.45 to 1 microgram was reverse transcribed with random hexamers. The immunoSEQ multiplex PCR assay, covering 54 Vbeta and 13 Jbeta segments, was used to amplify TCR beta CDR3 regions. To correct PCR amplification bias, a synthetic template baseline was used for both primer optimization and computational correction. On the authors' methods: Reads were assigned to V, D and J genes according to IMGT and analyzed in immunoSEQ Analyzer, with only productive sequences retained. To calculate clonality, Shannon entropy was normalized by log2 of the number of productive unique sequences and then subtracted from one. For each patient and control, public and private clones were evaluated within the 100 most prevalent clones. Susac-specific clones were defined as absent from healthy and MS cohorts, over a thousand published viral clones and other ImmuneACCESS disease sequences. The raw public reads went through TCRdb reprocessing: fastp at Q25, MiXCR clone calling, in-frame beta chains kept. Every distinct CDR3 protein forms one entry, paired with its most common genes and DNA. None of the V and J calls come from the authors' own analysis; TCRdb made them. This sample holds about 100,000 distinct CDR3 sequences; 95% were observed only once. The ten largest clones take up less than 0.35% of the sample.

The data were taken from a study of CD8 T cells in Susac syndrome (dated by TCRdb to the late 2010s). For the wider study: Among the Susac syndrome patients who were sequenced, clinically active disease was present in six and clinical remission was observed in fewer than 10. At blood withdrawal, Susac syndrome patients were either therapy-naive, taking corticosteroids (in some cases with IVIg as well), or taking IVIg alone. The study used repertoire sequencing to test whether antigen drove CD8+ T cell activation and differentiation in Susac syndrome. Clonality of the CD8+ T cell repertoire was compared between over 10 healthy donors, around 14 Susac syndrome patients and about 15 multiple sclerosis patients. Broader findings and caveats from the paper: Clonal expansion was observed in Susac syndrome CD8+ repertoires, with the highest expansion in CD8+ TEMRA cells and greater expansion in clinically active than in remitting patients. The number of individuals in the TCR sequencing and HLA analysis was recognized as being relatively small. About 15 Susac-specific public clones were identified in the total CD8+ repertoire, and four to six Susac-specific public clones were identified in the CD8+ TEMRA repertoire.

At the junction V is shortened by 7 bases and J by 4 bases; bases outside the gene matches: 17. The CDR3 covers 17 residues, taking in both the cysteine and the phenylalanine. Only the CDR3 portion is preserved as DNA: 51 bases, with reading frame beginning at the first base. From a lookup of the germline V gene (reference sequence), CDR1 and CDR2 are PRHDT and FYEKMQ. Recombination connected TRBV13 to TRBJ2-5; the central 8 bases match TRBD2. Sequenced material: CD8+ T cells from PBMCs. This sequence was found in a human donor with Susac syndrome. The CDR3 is CASTEGSRREVPETQYF. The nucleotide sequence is TGTGCCAGCACCGAGGGGTCCAGGCGGGAGGTCCCAGAGACCCAGTACTTC.